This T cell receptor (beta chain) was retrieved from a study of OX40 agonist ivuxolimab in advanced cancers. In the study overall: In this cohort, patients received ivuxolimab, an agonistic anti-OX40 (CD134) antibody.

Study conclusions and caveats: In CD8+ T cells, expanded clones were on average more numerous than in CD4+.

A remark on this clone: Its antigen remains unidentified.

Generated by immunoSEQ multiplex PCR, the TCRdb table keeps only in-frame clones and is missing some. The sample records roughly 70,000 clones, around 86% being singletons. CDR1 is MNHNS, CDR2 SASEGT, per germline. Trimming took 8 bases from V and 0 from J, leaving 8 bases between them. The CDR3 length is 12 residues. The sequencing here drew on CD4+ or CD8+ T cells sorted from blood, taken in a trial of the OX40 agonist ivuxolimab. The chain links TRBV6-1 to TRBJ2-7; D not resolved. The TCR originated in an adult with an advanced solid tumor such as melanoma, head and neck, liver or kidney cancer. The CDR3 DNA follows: TGTGCCAGCTCGGGCAGCTCCTACGAGCAGTACTTC. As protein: CASSGSSYEQYF.